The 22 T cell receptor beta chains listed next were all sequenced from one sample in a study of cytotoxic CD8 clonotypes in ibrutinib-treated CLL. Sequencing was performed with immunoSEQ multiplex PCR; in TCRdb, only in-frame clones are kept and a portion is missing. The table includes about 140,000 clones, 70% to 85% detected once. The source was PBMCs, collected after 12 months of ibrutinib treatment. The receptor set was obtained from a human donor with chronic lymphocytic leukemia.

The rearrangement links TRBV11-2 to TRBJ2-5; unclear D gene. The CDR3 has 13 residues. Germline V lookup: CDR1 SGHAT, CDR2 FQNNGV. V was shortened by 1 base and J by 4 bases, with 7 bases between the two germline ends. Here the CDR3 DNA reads TGTGCCAGCAGCTTAGTATGGGGAGAGACCCAGTACTTC. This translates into CASSLVWGETQYF.

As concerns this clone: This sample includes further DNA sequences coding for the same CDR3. The DNA for the CDR3 is TGTGCCAGCAGCGGAGGGGGTGGGCCTAGCGGTCCCTACGAGCAGTACTTC. Translation gives CASSGGGGPSGPYEQYF. This rearrangement joins TRBV9 to TRBJ2-7, with D possibly TRBD2 on 7 matching bases. V was clipped by 3 bases and J by 2 bases, with 21 bases between them. CDR1 is SGDLS, CDR2 YYNGEE, per germline. CDR3 length: 17 amino acids.

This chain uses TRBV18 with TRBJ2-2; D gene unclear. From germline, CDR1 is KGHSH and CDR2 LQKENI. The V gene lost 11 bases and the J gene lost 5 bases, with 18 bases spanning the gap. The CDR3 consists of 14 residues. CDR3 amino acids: CAGHFTQSTGELFF. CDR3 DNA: TGTGCCGGGCACTTTACGCAGTCGACCGGGGAGCTGTTTTTT.

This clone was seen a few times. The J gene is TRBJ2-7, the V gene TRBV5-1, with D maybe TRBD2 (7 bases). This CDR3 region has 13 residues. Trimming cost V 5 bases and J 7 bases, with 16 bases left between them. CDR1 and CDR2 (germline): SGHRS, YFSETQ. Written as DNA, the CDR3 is TGCGCCAGCAGAGGCACGGGGAGGGGGGAGCAGTACTTC. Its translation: CASRGTGRGEQYF.

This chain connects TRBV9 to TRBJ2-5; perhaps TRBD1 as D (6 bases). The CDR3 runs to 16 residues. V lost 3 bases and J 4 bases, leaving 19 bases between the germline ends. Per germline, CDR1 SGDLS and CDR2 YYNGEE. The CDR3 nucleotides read TGTGCCAGCAGCGCTAGTCGCCTACTAGGGGGAGAGACCCAGTACTTC. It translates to CASSASRLLGGETQYF.

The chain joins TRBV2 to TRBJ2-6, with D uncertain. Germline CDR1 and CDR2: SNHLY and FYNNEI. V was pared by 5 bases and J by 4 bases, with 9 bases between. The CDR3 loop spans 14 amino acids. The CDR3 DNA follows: TGTGCCAGCAGTTCCGGGTCGGGGGCCAACGTCCTGACTTTC. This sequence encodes CASSSGSGANVLTF.

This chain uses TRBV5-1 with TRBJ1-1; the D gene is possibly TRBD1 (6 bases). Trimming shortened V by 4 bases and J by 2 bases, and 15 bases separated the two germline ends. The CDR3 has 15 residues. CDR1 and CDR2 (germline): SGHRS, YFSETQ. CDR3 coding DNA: TGCGCCAGCAGCCCCCCGGGGGGGCGAAACACTGAAGCTTTCTTT. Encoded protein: CASSPPGGRNTEAFF.

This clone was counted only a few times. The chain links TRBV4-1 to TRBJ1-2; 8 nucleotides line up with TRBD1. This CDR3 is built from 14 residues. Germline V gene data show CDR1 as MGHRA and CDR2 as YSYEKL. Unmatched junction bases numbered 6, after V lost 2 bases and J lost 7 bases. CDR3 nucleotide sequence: TGCGCCAGCAGCCAAACGACAGGGGTGGGTGGCTACACCTTC. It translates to CASSQTTGVGGYTF.

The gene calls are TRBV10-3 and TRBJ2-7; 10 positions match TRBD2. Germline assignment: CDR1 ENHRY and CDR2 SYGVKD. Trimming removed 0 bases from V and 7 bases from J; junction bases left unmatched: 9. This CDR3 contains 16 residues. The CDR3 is CAISESTASGSWEQYF. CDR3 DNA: TGTGCCATCAGTGAGTCGACTGCTAGCGGGAGTTGGGAGCAGTACTTC.

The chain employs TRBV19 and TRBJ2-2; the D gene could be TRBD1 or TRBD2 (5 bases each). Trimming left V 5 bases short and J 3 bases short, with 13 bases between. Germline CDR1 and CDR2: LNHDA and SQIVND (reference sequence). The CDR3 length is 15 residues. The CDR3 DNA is TGTGCCAGTAGTCCCCGGGTGGGGGACACCGGGGAGCTGTTTTTT. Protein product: CASSPRVGDTGELFF.

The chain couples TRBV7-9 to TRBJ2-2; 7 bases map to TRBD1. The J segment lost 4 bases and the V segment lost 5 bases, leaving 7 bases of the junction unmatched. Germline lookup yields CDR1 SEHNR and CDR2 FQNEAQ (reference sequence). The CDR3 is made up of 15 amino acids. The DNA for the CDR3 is TGTGCCAGCAGCCCCCTGCCAGGGGGCACCGGGGAGCTGTTTTTT. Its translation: CASSPLPGGTGELFF.

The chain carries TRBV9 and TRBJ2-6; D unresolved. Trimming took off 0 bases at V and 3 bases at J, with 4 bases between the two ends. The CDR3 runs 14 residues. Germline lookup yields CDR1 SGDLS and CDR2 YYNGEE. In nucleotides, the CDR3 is TGTGCCAGCAGCGTAGAAGATGGGGCCAACGTCCTGACTTTC. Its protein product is CASSVEDGANVLTF.

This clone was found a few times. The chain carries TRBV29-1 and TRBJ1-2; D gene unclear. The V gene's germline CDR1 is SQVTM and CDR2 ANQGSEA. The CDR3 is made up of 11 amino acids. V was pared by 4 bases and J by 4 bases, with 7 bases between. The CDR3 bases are TGCAGCGTTGGAGGGCTCTATGGCTACACCTTC. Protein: CSVGGLYGYTF.

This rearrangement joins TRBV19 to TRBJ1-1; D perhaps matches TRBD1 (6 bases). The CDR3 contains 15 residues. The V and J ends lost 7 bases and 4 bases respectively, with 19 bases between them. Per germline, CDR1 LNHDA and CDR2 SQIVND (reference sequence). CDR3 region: CASKGRAGDSTEAFF. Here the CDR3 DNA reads TGTGCCAGTAAAGGAAGGGCAGGGGATAGCACTGAAGCTTTCTTT.

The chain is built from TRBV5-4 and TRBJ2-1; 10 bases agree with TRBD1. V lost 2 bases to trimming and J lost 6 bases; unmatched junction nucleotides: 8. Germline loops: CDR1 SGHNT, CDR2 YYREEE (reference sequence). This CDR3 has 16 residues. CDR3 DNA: TGTGCCAGCAGCTTCTTAGGACAGGGGGGAGGCAATGAGCAGTTCTTC. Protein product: CASSFLGQGGGNEQFF.

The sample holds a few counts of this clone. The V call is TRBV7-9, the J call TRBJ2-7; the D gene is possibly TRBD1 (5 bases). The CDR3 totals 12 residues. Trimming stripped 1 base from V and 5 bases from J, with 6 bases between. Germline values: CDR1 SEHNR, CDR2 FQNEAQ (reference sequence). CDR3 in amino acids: CASSLVGDEQYF. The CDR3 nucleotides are TGTGCCAGCAGCTTAGTAGGGGACGAGCAGTACTTC. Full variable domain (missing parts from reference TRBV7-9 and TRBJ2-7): DTGVSQNPRHKITKRGQNVTFRCDPISEHNRLYWYRQTLGQGPEFLTYFQNEAQLEKSRLLSDRFSAERPKGSFSTLEIQRTEQGDSAMYLCASSLVGDEQYFGPGTRLTVT.

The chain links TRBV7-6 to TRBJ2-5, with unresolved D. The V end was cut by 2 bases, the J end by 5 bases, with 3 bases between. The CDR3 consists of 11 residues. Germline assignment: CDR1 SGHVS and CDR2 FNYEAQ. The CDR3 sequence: CASSLMETQYF. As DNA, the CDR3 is TGTGCCAGCAGCTTAATGGAGACCCAGTACTTC.

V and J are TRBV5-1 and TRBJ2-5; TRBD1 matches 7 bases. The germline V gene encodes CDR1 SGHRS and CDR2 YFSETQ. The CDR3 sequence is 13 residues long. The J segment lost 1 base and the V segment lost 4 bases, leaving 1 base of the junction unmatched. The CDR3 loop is CASSRDSQETQYF. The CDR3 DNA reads TGCGCCAGCAGCCGGGACAGCCAAGAGACCCAGTACTTC. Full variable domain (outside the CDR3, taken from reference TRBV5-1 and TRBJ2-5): KAGVTQTPRYLIKTRGQQVTLSCSPISGHRSVSWYQQTPGQGLQFLFEYFSETQRNKGNFPGRFSGRQFSNSRSEMNVSTLELGDSALYLCASSRDSQETQYFGPGTRLLVL.

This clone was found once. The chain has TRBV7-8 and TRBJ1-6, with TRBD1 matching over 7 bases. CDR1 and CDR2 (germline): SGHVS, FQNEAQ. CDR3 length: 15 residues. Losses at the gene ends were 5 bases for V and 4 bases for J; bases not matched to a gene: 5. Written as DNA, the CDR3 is TGTGCCAGCAGCCCTAGGGACAGTTATAATTCACCCCTCCACTTT. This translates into CASSPRDSYNSPLHF.

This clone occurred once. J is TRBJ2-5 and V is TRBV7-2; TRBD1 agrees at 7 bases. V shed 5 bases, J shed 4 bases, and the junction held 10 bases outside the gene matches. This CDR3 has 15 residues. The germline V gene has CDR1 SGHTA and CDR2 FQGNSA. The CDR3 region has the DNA TGTGCCAGCAGCCGACAGGGAATAGTGGCAGAGACCCAGTACTTC. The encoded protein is CASSRQGIVAETQYF.

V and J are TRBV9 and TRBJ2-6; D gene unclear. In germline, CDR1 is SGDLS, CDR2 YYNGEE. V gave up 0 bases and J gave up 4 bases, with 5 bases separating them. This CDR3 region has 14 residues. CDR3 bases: TGTGCCAGCAGCGTAGGGTACGGGGCCAACGTCCTGACTTTC. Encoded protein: CASSVGYGANVLTF. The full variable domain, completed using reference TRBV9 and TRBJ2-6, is DSGVTQTPKHLITATGQRVTLRCSPRSGDLSVYWYQQSLDQGLQFLIQYYNGEERAKGNILERFSAQQFPDLHSELNLSSLELGDSALYFCASSVGYGANVLTFGAGSRLTVL.

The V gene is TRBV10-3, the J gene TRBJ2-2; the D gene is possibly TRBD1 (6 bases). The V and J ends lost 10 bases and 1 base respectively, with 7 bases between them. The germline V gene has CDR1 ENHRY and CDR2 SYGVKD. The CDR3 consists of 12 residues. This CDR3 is CAKGQNTGELFF. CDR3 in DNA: TGTGCCAAGGGACAGAACACCGGGGAGCTGTTTTTT.